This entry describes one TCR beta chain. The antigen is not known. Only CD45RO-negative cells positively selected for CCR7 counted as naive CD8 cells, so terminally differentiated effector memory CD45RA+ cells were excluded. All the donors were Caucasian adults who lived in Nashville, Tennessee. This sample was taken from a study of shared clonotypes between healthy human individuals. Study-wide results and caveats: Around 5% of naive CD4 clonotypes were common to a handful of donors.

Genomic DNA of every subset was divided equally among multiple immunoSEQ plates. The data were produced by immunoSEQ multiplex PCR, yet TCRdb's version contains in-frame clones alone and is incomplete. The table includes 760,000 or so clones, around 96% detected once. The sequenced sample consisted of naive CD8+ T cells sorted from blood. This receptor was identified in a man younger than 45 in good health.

The CDR3 nucleotides read TGTGCCAGCAGTGACCTCGAATGGAGCAATCAGCCCCAGCATTTT. Translated: CASSDLEWSNQPQHF. The V call is TRBV6-1, the J call TRBJ1-5; D uncertain. The V gene's germline CDR1 is MNHNS and CDR2 SASEGT. V lost 3 bases to trimming and J lost 1 base, with 10 bases between them. This CDR3 contains 15 residues.